This T cell receptor (beta chain) was recovered during a study of response to subunit inactivated influenza vaccine. General observations from the study: The authors put forward the suggestion that each seasonal influenza vaccination may bring in only a limited number of new T cells.

The CDR3 contains 14 residues. Trimming cost V 6 bases and J 4 bases, with 14 bases left between them. Germline V CDR1 and CDR2: SGHRS, YFSETQ. MiXCR was run by TCRdb on the RT-PCR reads, yielding one entry per CDR3 protein. This sample has hundreds of thousands of distinct CDR3 sequences; about 15% occur once, and the top ten carry less than 8.5%. This clonotype was recorded at least ten times. Its antigen is not identified. The sequence was collected from a man aged 45-65 years who received an inactivated influenza vaccine. V and J are TRBV5-1 and TRBJ1-5; D remains ambiguous. The source material was PBMCs from blood, sampled 14 days before vaccination. The CDR3 region has the DNA TGCGCCAGCACCTCGGGAAGGAGGAATCAGCCCCAGCATTTT. It encodes CASTSGRRNQPQHF. The full variable domain, its missing parts supplied by reference TRBV5-1 and TRBJ1-5, is KAGVTQTPRYLIKTRGQQVTLSCSPISGHRSVSWYQQTPGQGLQFLFEYFSETQRNKGNFPGRFSGRQFSNSRSEMNVSTLELGDSALYLCASTSGRRNQPQHFGDGTRLSIL.